This T cell receptor beta chain was documented in a study of blood T cells in healthy people across ages. To note about this clonotype: Its specificity is unknown. The junction shows a germline mismatch at one end, possibly a read error.

CDR1 and CDR2 from the germline V gene are MGHRA and YSYEKL. The CDR3 extends over 17 amino acids. Findings and limits, study-wide: Both higher diversity and more naive CD4+ cells marked long-lived donors when set against aged donors. Getting older went along with TCR beta diversity per million T cells dropping roughly linearly.

A second PCR, run for roughly 7 to 12 cycles, used a sample-barcoded 5' primer plus a J-beta primer mix. TCRdb reprocessed the 5' RACE reads with MiXCR, giving one entry per CDR3 protein. The data hold 980,000 or so distinct CDR3 sequences, with about 44% observed a single time. The donors, all healthy, were Caucasians living in Russia, aged roughly 6 to 100. The sample consisted of blood. The V gene is TRBV4-1, the J gene TRBJ2-6, with D possibly being TRBD1 (5 bases). The receptor was derived from a man aged 25 to 40 in good health. The CDR3 spells CASSQVKESSGANVPTF. CDR3 bases: TGCGCCAGCAGCCAAGTTAAGGAAAGCTCTGGGGCCAACGTCCCGACTTTC.